Sequencing of this TCR beta chain was carried out in a study of blood T cells in healthy people across ages. Primed by a sample-barcoded 5' primer and a J-beta primer mix, a second PCR proceeded for 7 to 11 cycles. TCRdb fed the 5' RACE reads into MiXCR, producing one record per CDR3 protein. The sample holds about 680,000 distinct CDR3 sequences, roughly 50% seen once. The study, taken as a whole, reports: There were more naive CD4+ cells and higher diversity in long-lived donors than in aged donors. The CMV status of each donor remained undetermined, and this could have confounded shifts in expanded clonotypes. Per million T cells, the diversity of TCR beta decreased roughly linearly as age advanced.

Donors each provided about 10 milliliters of peripheral blood. About this clonotype: Its matching antigen is unknown.

The CDR3 sequence is 12 residues long. Germline CDR1 and CDR2: DFQATT and SNEGSKA (reference sequence). The TCR sequence derives from a woman aged 60-75 years in good health. The sequencing input was blood. The genes are TRBV20-1 and TRBJ2-4; D is possibly TRBD1 (6 bases). TRBJ2-7 matches the DNA end more closely, so the J call is doubtful. CDR3 amino acids: CSASGDAYEQYF. CDR3 nucleotides: TGCAGTGCATCAGGGGACGCCTACGAGCAGTACTTC.